These 16 T cell receptor beta chains share one sample of origin, sequenced in a study of cytomegalovirus exposure and HLA in healthy donors. 13 Jbeta primers and 60 Vbeta primers were used for the PCR. Profiling relied on immunoSEQ multiplex PCR, and the TCRdb table lists in-frame clones only, not all of them. The profile covers 85,000 to 100,000 clones, with 84% appearing a single time and around 5.6% taken by the ten largest. The specimen sequenced was PBMCs. The origin of the receptors is a woman aged 18 to 35 in good health and CMV-seropositive.

The rearrangement links TRBV7-2 to TRBJ1-5; tentatively, D is TRBD1 (5 bases). This CDR3 spans 14 amino acids. The V end was cut by 7 bases, the J end by 1 base, with 11 bases between. Germline values: CDR1 SGHTA, CDR2 FQGNSA. In nucleotides, the CDR3 is TGTGCCAGCAACTTCCAGGGAAGCAATCAGCCCCAGCATTTT. Residues: CASNFQGSNQPQHF.

This chain connects TRBV9 to TRBJ1-1; TRBD1 matches at 7 bases. This CDR3 has 15 residues. The V gene's germline CDR1 is SGDLS and CDR2 YYNGEE. V shed 4 bases, J shed 0 bases, and the junction held 6 bases outside the gene matches. CDR3: CASSPWDSLNTEAFF. The DNA of the CDR3 is TGTGCCAGCAGCCCCTGGGACAGCTTGAACACTGAAGCTTTCTTT.

The chain links TRBV21-1 to TRBJ2-3; whether TRBD2, the table's D call, matches the DNA was not checked. TRBV21-1 is a pseudogene segment. The CDR3 sequence is 17 residues long. CDR3 in amino acids: CASSTTGREDTCDTQYF. DNA for the CDR3: TGTGCCAGCAGCACCACAGGGAGGGAGGACACATGTGATACGCAGTATTTT.

The rearrangement joins TRBV5-1 to TRBJ1-1; D perhaps matches TRBD1 (6 bases). Germline loops: CDR1 SGHRS, CDR2 YFSETQ. V was cut by 0 bases and J by 1 base, with 28 bases left in between. The CDR3 is 21 amino acids. In DNA form, the CDR3 reads TGCGCCAGCAGCTTGGTTCCACCAGAGGGATTGTGGGGGCCAAGGAACACTGAAGCTTTCTTT. It encodes CASSLVPPEGLWGPRNTEAFF.

The rearrangement uses TRBV2 and TRBJ1-5; unclear D gene. V dropped 6 bases and J dropped 2 bases, with 17 bases sitting between them. Per germline, CDR1 SNHLY and CDR2 FYNNEI. The CDR3 is 16 residues long. This CDR3 is CASSPSRGIGNQPQHF. CDR3 nucleotides: TGTGCCAGCAGCCCAAGTCGGGGAATAGGCAATCAGCCCCAGCATTTT.

The chain employs TRBV9 and TRBJ2-1, with TRBD2 matching 8 bases. This CDR3 is built from 15 residues. Germline V gives CDR1 SGDLS, CDR2 YYNGEE. V was pared by 0 bases and J by 5 bases, with 4 bases of the junction left unmatched. The CDR3 coding sequence is TGTGCCAGCAGCGTAGGCGGGGGGCGGAACAATGAGCAGTTCTTC. The encoded protein is CASSVGGGRNNEQFF.

This chain connects TRBV5-6 to TRBJ2-2; 10 bases align to TRBD2. CDR1 is SGHDT and CDR2 is YYEEEE in the germline V gene. The CDR3 runs to 16 residues. V was pared by 0 bases and J by 5 bases, with 4 bases of the junction left unmatched. CDR3 region: CASSLGLAGRTGELFF. In DNA form, the CDR3 reads TGTGCCAGCAGCTTGGGACTAGCGGGTAGGACCGGGGAGCTGTTTTTT.

The V call is TRBV19, the J call TRBJ1-2; D is undetermined. V was cut by 0 bases and J by 0 bases, with 8 bases left in between. Germline-derived CDR1 and CDR2 are LNHDA and SQIVND (reference sequence). The CDR3 is 15 residues long. CDR3 DNA: TGTGCCAGTAGTATAGAAACAGCCTCTAACTATGGCTACACCTTC. The encoded protein is CASSIETASNYGYTF.

The chain joins TRBV2 to TRBJ1-2; D possibly corresponds to TRBD1 (5 bases). CDR3 length: 14 amino acids. V dropped 10 bases and J dropped 3 bases, with 18 bases sitting between them. In germline, CDR1 is SNHLY, CDR2 FYNNEI. CDR3 DNA: TGTGCCACTTCGCCCCGGACAACCCACTATGGCTACACCTTC. Protein product: CATSPRTTHYGYTF.

The rearrangement links TRBV6-4 to TRBJ2-7, with D possibly TRBD2 on 6 matching bases. The length of the CDR3 is 12 residues. Trimming left V 10 bases short and J 0 bases short, with 10 bases between. CDR1 is MRHNA and CDR2 is SNTAGT in the germline V gene. The chain's CDR3 is CAKTAGSYEQYF. CDR3 nucleotides: TGTGCCAAGACAGCGGGCTCCTACGAGCAGTACTTC.

This chain uses TRBV28 with TRBJ2-7, with unresolved D. The ends were cut back, 1 base at V and 1 base at J, with 8 bases in the middle. The CDR3 runs to 14 residues. Looked up from germline, CDR1 is MDHEN and CDR2 is SYDVKM. The CDR3 reads CASSLYQDSYEQYF. The CDR3 DNA reads TGTGCCAGCAGTTTATACCAGGATTCCTACGAGCAGTACTTC.

The chain recombines TRBV2 with TRBJ2-7; 10 bases agree with TRBD2. After removal of 5 bases from V and 6 bases from J, the junction contained 10 bases not matched to a gene. The CDR3 is made up of 15 amino acids. Germline values: CDR1 SNHLY, CDR2 FYNNEI. CDR3 coding DNA: TGTGCCAGCAGTATTAGACTAGCGGGTTTTGGCGAGCAGTACTTC. Protein sequence: CASSIRLAGFGEQYF.

The V and J genes are TRBV9 and TRBJ2-5, with TRBD1 matching 9 bases. V was clipped by 0 bases and J by 3 bases; unmatched bases: 9. This CDR3 is 17 amino acids long. The germline V gene has CDR1 SGDLS and CDR2 YYNGEE. Here the CDR3 DNA reads TGTGCCAGCAGCGTAGCCCCCCGGACAGGGGAGGAAGAGACCCAGTACTTC. Its translation is CASSVAPRTGEEETQYF.

The gene calls are TRBV4-1 and TRBJ2-7, with 8 bases matching TRBD1. Germline V gene data show CDR1 as MGHRA and CDR2 as YSYEKL. V gave up 2 bases and J gave up 9 bases; unmatched junction bases: 18. This CDR3 contains 17 residues. The CDR3: CASSQTKAGGPSGWQYF. The CDR3 nucleotides read TGCGCCAGCAGCCAAACTAAAGCAGGGGGCCCGTCGGGGTGGCAGTACTTC.

This chain joins TRBV6-6 and TRBJ2-1, with a possible D match to TRBD2 (5 bases). Trimming removed 5 bases at V and 6 bases at J, with 17 bases between. CDR1 and CDR2 from the germline V gene are MNHNY and SVGAGI (reference sequence). This CDR3 spans 15 amino acids. CDR3 amino acids: CASSQEATGRNEQFF. CDR3 in DNA: TGTGCCAGCAGTCAGGAGGCCACCGGCCGCAATGAGCAGTTCTTC.

The V gene is TRBV27, the J gene TRBJ2-2; 11 nucleotides agree with TRBD1. CDR1 is MNHEY and CDR2 is SMNVEV in the germline V gene (reference sequence). This CDR3 has 17 residues. V was pared by 7 bases and J by 3 bases, with 10 bases of the junction left unmatched. CDR3: CASTLLGQGAYTGELFF. CDR3 nucleotides: TGTGCCAGCACCCTACTCGGACAGGGGGCATACACCGGGGAGCTGTTTTTT.